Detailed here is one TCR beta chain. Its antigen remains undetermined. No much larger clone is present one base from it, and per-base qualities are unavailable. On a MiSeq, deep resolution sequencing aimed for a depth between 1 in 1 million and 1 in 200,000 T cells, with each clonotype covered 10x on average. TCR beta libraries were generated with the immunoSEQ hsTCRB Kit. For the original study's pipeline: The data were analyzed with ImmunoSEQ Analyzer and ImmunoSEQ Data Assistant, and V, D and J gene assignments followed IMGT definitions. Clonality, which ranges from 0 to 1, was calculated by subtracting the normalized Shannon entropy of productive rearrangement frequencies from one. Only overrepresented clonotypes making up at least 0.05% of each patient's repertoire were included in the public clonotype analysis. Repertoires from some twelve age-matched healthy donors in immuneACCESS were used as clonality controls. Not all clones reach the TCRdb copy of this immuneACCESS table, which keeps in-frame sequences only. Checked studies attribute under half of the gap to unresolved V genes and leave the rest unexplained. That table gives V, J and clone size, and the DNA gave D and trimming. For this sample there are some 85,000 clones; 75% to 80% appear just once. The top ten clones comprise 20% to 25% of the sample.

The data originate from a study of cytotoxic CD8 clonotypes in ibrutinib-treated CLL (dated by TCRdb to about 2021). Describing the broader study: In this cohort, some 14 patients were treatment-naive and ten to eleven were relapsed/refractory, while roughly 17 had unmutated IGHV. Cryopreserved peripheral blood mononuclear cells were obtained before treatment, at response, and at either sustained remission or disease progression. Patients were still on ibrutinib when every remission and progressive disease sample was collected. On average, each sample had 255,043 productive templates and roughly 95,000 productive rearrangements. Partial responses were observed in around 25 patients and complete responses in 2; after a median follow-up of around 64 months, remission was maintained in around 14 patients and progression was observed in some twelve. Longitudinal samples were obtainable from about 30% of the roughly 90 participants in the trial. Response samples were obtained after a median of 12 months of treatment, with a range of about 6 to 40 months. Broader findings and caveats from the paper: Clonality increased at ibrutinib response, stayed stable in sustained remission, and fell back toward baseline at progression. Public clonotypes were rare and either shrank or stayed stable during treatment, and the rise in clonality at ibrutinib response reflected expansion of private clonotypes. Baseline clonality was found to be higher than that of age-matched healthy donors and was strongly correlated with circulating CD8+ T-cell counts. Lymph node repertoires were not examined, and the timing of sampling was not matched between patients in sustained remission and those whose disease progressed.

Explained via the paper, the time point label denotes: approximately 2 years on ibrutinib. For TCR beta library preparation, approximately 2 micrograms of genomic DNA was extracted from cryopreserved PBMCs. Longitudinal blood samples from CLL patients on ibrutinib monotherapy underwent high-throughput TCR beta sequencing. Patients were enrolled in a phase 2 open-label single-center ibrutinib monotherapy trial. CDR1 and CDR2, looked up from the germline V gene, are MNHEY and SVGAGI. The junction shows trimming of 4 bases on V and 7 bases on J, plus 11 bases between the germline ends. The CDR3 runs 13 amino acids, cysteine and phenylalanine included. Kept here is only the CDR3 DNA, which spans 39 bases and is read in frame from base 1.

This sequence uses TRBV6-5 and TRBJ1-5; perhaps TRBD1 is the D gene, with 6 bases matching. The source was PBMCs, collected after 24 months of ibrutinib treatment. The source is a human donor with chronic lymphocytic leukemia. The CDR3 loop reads CASSSTGYQPQHF. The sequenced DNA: TGTGCCAGCAGTTCTACAGGGTACCAGCCCCAGCATTTT.